The 10 T cell receptor beta chains below were found in one sample sequenced in a study of OX40 agonist ivuxolimab in advanced cancers. Only in-frame clones appear in the TCRdb table, and some are missing; sequencing was by immunoSEQ multiplex PCR. The sample shows 95,000 to 100,000 clones, about 80% of them seen only once. Here the sequenced sample was CD4+ or CD8+ T cells sorted from blood, taken in a trial of the OX40 agonist ivuxolimab. The receptors were gathered from an adult with an advanced solid tumor such as melanoma, head and neck, liver or kidney cancer.

The chain is built from TRBV7-9 and TRBJ1-5; D is possibly TRBD1 (5 bases). The V end was cut by 5 bases, the J end by 0 bases, with 8 bases between. Germline V gene lookup returns CDR1 SEHNR and CDR2 FQNEAQ (reference sequence). The CDR3 covers 14 residues. CDR3 protein: CASSETDSNQPQHF. Here the CDR3 DNA reads TGTGCCAGCAGCGAGACAGATAGCAATCAGCCCCAGCATTTT.

This sequence joins TRBV11-2 and TRBJ2-1, with a tentative D call TRBD2 (6 bases). The CDR3 sequence is 13 residues long. V was cut by 5 bases and J by 4 bases, with 9 bases left in between. Germline assignment: CDR1 SGHAT and CDR2 FQNNGV. The CDR3 DNA reads TGTGCCAGCAGCAGAGGAGGGTACAATGAGCAGTTCTTC. Its protein product is CASSRGGYNEQFF.

This chain links TRBV30 with TRBJ2-3, with D tentatively TRBD1 or TRBD2 (5 bases each). Trimming removed 3 bases at V and 10 bases at J, with 11 bases between. This CDR3 contains 11 residues. The germline V gene encodes CDR1 GTSNPN and CDR2 SVGIG (reference sequence). The CDR3 sequence is CAWRLGRAQYF. In DNA form, the CDR3 reads TGTGCCTGGAGATTGGGACGGGCGCAGTATTTT. Full variable domain (remainder filled in from reference TRBV30 and TRBJ2-3): SQTIHQWPATLVQPVGSPLSLECTVEGTSNPNLYWYRQAAGRGLQLLFYSVGIGQISSEVPQNLSASRPQDRQFILSSKKLLLSDSGFYLCAWRLGRAQYFGPGTRLTVL.

This clone was detected only once. The chain is built from TRBV7-3 and TRBJ1-5; weak D call: TRBD1 (5 bases). Germline V CDR1 and CDR2: SGHTA, FQGTGA. The CDR3 consists of 15 residues. Trimming cost V 2 bases and J 4 bases, with 12 bases left between them. The CDR3 sequence is CASSLALGGNQPQHF. The DNA for the CDR3 is TGTGCCAGCAGCTTAGCCCTGGGGGGGAATCAGCCCCAGCATTTT. Complete variable domain (other parts from reference TRBV7-3 and TRBJ1-5): GAGVSQTPSNKVTEKGKYVELRCDPISGHTALYWYRQSLGQGPEFLIYFQGTGAADDSGLPNDRFFAVRPEGSVSTLKIQRTERGDSAVYLCASSLALGGNQPQHFGDGTRLSIL.

The chain is built from TRBV4-3 and TRBJ2-5; D might be TRBD1 or TRBD2, each matching 5 bases. This CDR3 is built from 13 residues. Per germline, CDR1 LGHNA and CDR2 YSLEER. V lost 5 bases and J lost 1, with 8 bases in between. CDR3 sequence: CASSRGRQETQYF. Here the CDR3 DNA reads TGCGCCAGCAGCAGGGGACGCCAAGAGACCCAGTACTTC.

V usage is TRBV11-2 and J usage is TRBJ2-7, with D unresolved. The germline CDR1 and CDR2 sequences are SGHAT and FQNNGV. This CDR3 is built from 12 residues. V was cut by 5 bases and J by 1 base, with 6 bases left in between. CDR3 nucleotide sequence: TGTGCCAGCAGCCAACTTTCCTACGAGCAGTACTTC. Translation: CASSQLSYEQYF.

This clone appeared a few times. This chain joins TRBV25-1 and TRBJ2-1; D possibly corresponds to TRBD1 (6 bases). CDR1 is MGHDK and CDR2 is SYGVNS in the germline V gene. V lost 4 bases, J lost 3 bases, and 7 bases lay in between. This CDR3 contains 13 residues. Here the CDR3 DNA reads TGTGCCAGCAGTGCGGACAGCTACAATGAGCAGTTCTTC. Amino acids: CASSADSYNEQFF.

The genes are TRBV11-2 and TRBJ1-6; 7 bases agree with TRBD1. Trimming removed 5 bases from V and 7 bases from J; junction bases left unmatched: 8. The CDR3 has 15 amino acids. Germline-derived CDR1 and CDR2 are SGHAT and FQNNGV. The CDR3 sequence: CASSLTGFDNSPLHF. In DNA form, the CDR3 reads TGTGCCAGCAGCCTGACAGGGTTCGACAATTCACCCCTCCACTTT.

This clone occurred once. This chain connects TRBV9 to TRBJ2-5, with 9 positions matching TRBD2. CDR1 is SGDLS, CDR2 YYNGEE, per germline. J was trimmed by 2 bases and V by 0 bases; bases with no gene match: 2. The CDR3 has 15 amino acids. CDR3 DNA: TGTGCCAGCAGCGTAGACGCGGGGGGGCAAGAGACCCAGTACTTC. It codes for CASSVDAGGQETQYF.

The rearrangement joins TRBV4-2 to TRBJ2-7; TRBD2 matches at 13 bases. CDR3 size: 18 residues. The V gene's germline CDR1 is LGHNA and CDR2 YNFKEQ. The V and J ends lost 5 bases and 3 bases, in that order; junction bases with no gene match: 13. The CDR3: CASSLIGLAGDGNYEQYF. The CDR3 region has the DNA TGTGCCAGCAGCTTAATTGGACTAGCGGGAGATGGGAACTACGAGCAGTACTTC.